This T cell receptor beta chain was recovered during a study of blood T cell repertoires in COVID-19 (TCRdb year 2020). About the full investigation: Collaborator samples came from the United States, Italy and Spain and covered acute and convalescent phases of COVID-19. The prospective study material was composed of cDNA or gDNA derived from T cells, B-cell-depleted T cells, or PBMCs. The sample metadata nearly always contained a de-identified subject ID, COVID-19 status, age in years and sex. Where available, HLA class I and class II types were taken from metadata supplied by the sample provider and were not determined by assay-based typing. The dataset comprised deeply sampled blood TCRbeta repertoires from subjects exposed to, actively infected with, or recovered from COVID-19. A freely available public database, intended as a resource for researchers studying the immune response to SARS-CoV-2, is where the repertoires were released. The samples were drawn from the first 160 participants of the ongoing ImmuneRACE study and from 950 to 1,500 subjects provided by 6 global collaborators. Results and caveats for the whole study, not just this receptor: The quantity of clinical and demographic metadata differed by source and by participant and was supplied without curation.

In its sample, this clone was seen once. Its antigen has not been determined. Base qualities are not at hand, and no much larger clone is one base apart. Collaborating institutions collected whole blood in K2EDTA tubes following their own protocols. For TCRbeta analysis, collaborators shipped samples as frozen whole blood, isolated PBMCs, or DNA extracted from either of those sample types. Inclusive of the bounding cysteine and phenylalanine, the CDR3 is 15 residues long. Only CDR3 DNA is held: 45 bases, read in frame from base 1. Trimming removed 1 base from V and 5 bases from J; the gene matches leave 4 bases unexplained. The CDR1 and CDR2 encoded by the germline V gene are KGHDR and SFDVKD. TCRbeta CDR3 regions were amplified from genomic DNA using the immunoSEQ Assay, a bias-controlled multiplex PCR. The authors' pipeline ran thus. Nucleated cell counts per sample were estimated from amplification of reference gene primers within the assay. To quantify the absolute abundance of each unique TCRbeta CDR3 rearrangement, sequence reads were collapsed and filtered. For each sample, productive Simpson clonality was calculated as the square root of Simpson's diversity index across productive rearrangements. The source is immuneACCESS, and TCRdb retained only in-frame sequences with V and J called. Part of the clones is not carried over; for the studies checked, unresolved V genes explain less than half of this, and the remainder is unexplained. That table furnishes V, J and clone size, whereas the DNA furnished D and trimming. This sample lists approximately 110,000 clones; under 75% were detected once. The ten largest clones represent about 6% of the sample.

The sample was peripheral blood. The TCR comes from an older man with acute or convalescent COVID-19. The chain is encoded by TRBV24-1 joined to TRBJ2-1; 7 central bases correspond to TRBD2. The nucleotide sequence reads TGTGCCACCAGTGATTTACAGCGGGGACACAATGAGCAGTTCTTC. The resulting protein is CATSDLQRGHNEQFF.